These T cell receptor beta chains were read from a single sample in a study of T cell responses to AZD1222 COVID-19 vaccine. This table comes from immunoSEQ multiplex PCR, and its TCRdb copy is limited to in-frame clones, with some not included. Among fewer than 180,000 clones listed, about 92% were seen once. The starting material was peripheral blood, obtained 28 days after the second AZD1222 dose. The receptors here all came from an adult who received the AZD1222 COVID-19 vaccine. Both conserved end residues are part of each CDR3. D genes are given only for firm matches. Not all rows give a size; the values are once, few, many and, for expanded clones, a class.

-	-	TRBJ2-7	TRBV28	CASSSQDPYEQYF	TGTGCCAGCAGCTCCCAGGACCCCTACGAGCAGTACTTC
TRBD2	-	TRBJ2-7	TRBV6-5	CASSLTSGQYEQYF	TGTGCCAGCAGTCTCACTAGCGGGCAATACGAGCAGTACTTC
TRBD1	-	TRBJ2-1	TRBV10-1	CASSETGGYNEQFF	TGCGCCAGCAGTGAGACAGGGGGCTACAATGAGCAGTTCTTC
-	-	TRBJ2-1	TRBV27	CASRGYSYNEQFF	TGTGCCAGTCGCGGGTACTCCTACAATGAGCAGTTCTTC
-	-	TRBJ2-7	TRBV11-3	CASSLAQGVTYEQYF	TGTGCCAGCAGCTTAGCTCAGGGAGTTACCTACGAGCAGTACTTC
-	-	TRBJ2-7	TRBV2	CASSNFGTVIYEQYF	TGTGCCAGCAGCAACTTCGGGACGGTTATCTACGAGCAGTACTTC
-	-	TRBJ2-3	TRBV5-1	CASSLGPGAFYTDTQYF	TGCGCCAGCAGCTTGGGGCCTGGAGCGTTCTACACAGATACGCAGTATTTT
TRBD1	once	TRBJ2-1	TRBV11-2	CASSSGGTGSKFSNEQFF	TGTGCCAGCAGCTCTGGAGGGACAGGGTCGAAGTTTAGCAATGAGCAGTTCTTC
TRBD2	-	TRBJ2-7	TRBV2	CASSPSGLPYEQYF	TGTGCCAGCAGTCCTAGCGGACTCCCCTACGAGCAGTACTTC
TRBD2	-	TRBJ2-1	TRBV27	CASKQAGAYNEQFF	TGTGCCAGCAAACAAGCGGGAGCCTACAATGAGCAGTTCTTC
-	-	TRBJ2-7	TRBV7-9	CASSSWRVTYEQYF	TGTGCCAGCAGCTCCTGGAGGGTCACCTACGAGCAGTACTTC
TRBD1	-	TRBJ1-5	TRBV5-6	CASSRDRWNQPQHF	TGTGCCAGCAGCCGGGACAGGTGGAATCAGCCCCAGCATTTT
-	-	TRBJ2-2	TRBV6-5	CASNLQGTGELFF	TGTGCCAGCAATCTCCAAGGCACCGGGGAGCTGTTTTTT
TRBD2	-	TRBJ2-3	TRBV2	CASRSGRASDTQYF	TGTGCCAGCAGGAGCGGGAGGGCTTCAGATACGCAGTATTTT
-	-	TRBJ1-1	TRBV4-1	CASTPSRLRYTEAFF	TGCGCCAGCACCCCGAGCCGCCTCCGATACACTGAAGCTTTCTTT
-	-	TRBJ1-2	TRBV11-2	CASRMDGDYGYTF	TGTGCCAGCAGGATGGACGGGGACTATGGCTACACCTTC
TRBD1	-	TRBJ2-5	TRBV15	CATSRDPGQQETQYF	TGTGCCACCAGCAGAGACCCGGGACAGCAAGAGACCCAGTACTTC
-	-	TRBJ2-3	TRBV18	CASSPSADTQYF	TGTGCCAGCTCACCATCTGCAGATACGCAGTATTTT
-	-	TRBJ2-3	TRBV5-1	CASSPGSVNTDTQYF	TGCGCCAGCAGCCCCGGGAGCGTGAACACAGATACGCAGTATTTT
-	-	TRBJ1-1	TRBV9	CASSVIPGSPEAFF	TGTGCCAGCAGCGTAATCCCAGGGTCCCCTGAAGCTTTCTTT
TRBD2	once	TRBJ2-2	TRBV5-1	CASSPGLARAGELFF	TGCGCCAGCAGCCCCGGACTAGCTCGGGCCGGGGAGCTGTTTTTT
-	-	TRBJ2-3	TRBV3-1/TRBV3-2	CASSQEADLTDTQYF	TGTGCCAGCAGCCAAGAGGCTGACCTCACAGATACGCAGTATTTT
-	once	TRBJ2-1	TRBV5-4	CASISVPGAYNEQFF	TGTGCCAGCATTTCGGTCCCCGGGGCCTACAATGAGCAGTTCTTC
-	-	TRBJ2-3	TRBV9	CASSVGGLASTDTQYF	TGTGCCAGCAGCGTAGGAGGATTAGCGAGCACAGATACGCAGTATTTT
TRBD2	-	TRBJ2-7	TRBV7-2	CASSLGSSGSREQYF	TGTGCCAGCAGCTTAGGATCTAGCGGGAGCCGCGAGCAGTACTTC
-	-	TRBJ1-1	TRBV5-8	CASRLNGDRTEAFF	TGTGCCAGCAGACTAAATGGGGATCGCACTGAAGCTTTCTTT
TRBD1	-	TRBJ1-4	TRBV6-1	CASSEGILAGRTGGFPEKLFF	TGTGCCAGCAGTGAAGGGATCCTAGCGGGAAGGACAGGGGGCTTCCCAGAAAAACTGTTTTTT
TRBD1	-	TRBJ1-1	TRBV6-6	CASSYSQGGNTEAFF	TGTGCCAGCAGTTACTCGCAGGGGGGGAACACTGAAGCTTTCTTT
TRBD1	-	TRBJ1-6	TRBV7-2	CASSLVPFGTGMTSLHF	TGTGCCAGCAGCTTAGTACCGTTCGGGACAGGCATGACCTCCCTCCACTTT
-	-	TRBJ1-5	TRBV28	CASSLGVIGNQPQHF	TGTGCCAGCAGTTTAGGGGTGATAGGCAATCAGCCCCAGCATTTT
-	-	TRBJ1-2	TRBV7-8	CASSLRPTPLYGYTF	TGTGCCAGCAGCTTACGCCCGACGCCCCTCTATGGCTACACCTTC
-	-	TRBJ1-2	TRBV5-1	CASSLEGLSNYGYTF	TGCGCCAGCAGCTTGGAGGGGCTGTCTAACTATGGCTACACCTTC
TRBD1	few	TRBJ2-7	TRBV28	CASISTGHEQYF	TGTGCCAGCATCTCGACAGGGCACGAGCAGTACTTC
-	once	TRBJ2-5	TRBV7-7	CASSSTTTGETQYF	TGTGCTAGCAGCTCCACGACAACGGGGGAGACCCAGTACTTC
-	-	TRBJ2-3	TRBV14	CASSQDQGLRTDTQYF	TGTGCCAGCAGCCAAGATCAAGGACTACGCACAGATACGCAGTATTTT
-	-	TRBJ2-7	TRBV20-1	CSADGGYEQYF	TGCAGTGCTGACGGTGGTTACGAGCAGTACTTC
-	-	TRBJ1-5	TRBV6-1	CASSERDINQPQHF	TGTGCCAGCAGTGAAAGGGACATAAATCAGCCCCAGCATTTT
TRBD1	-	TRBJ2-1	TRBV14	CASSQAGRGSYNEQFF	TGTGCCAGCAGCCAAGCGGGCAGGGGGTCCTACAATGAGCAGTTCTTC
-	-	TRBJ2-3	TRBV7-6	CASSLNREIFFGTDTQYF	TGTGCCAGCAGCTTAAACAGAGAGATTTTCTTCGGCACAGATACGCAGTATTTT
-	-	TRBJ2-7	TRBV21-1	CASSNPRGGDCEQYF	TGTGCCAGCAGCAATCCCCGAGGTGGGGACTGCGAGCAGTACTTC
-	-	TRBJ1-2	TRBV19	CASTSSRTLNGYTF	TGTGCCAGTACGAGCTCCCGGACCCTTAATGGCTACACCTTC
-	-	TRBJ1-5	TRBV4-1	CASSQDLGYQPQHF	TGCGCCAGCAGCCAAGATCTCGGGTATCAGCCCCAGCATTTT
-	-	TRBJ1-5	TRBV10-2	CASSYRDNQPQHF	TGCGCCAGCAGTTACAGGGACAATCAGCCCCAGCATTTT
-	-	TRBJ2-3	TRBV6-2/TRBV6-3	CASSYSIRFADTDTQYF	TGTGCCAGCAGTTACTCGATTCGCTTTGCCGACACAGATACGCAGTATTTT
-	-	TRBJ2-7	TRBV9	CASSVAQGDYEQYF	TGTGCCAGCAGCGTAGCCCAAGGGGACTACGAGCAGTACTTC
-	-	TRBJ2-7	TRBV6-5	CASSRPRDGTYEQYF	TGTGCCAGCAGCCGACCCCGGGACGGGACCTACGAGCAGTACTTC
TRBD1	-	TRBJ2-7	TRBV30	CAWSRDRASYEQYF	TGTGCCTGGAGCCGGGACAGGGCCTCCTACGAGCAGTACTTC
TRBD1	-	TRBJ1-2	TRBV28	CASSLFAEGAIPDGYTF	TGTGCCAGCAGTTTATTTGCGGAGGGGGCGATCCCCGATGGCTACACCTTC
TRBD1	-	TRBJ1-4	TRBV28	CASSFTGTGSEKLFF	TGTGCCAGCAGTTTCACCGGGACAGGGAGTGAAAAACTGTTTTTT
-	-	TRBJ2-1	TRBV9	CASSVGLWERYNEQFF	TGTGCCAGCAGCGTAGGCTTGTGGGAGCGGTACAATGAGCAGTTCTTC